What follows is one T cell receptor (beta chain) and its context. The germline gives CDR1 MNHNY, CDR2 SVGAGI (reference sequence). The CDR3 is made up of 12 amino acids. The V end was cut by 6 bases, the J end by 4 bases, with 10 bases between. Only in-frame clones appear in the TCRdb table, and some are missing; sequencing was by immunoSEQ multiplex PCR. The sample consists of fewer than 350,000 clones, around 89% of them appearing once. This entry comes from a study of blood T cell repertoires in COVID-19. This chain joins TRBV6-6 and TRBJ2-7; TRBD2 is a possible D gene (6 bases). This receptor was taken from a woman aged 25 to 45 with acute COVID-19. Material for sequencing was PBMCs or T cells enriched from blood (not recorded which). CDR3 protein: CASRDYKYEQYF. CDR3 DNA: TGTGCCAGCAGGGACTACAAGTACGAGCAGTACTTC.